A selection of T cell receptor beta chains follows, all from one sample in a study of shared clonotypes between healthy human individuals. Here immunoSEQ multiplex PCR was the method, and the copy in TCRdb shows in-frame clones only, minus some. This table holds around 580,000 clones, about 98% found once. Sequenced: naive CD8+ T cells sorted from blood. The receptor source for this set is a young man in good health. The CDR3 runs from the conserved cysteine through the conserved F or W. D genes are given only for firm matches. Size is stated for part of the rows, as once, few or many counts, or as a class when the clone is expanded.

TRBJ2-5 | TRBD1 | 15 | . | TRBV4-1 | CASSQEDRLTETQYF | TGCGCCAGCAGCCAAGAGGACAGGTTAACCGAGACCCAGTACTTC
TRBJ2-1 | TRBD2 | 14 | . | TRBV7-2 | CAEGEGLGYNEQFF | TGTGCCGAAGGCGAGGGACTAGGCTACAATGAGCAGTTCTTC
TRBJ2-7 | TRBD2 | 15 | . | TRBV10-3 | CAISESLAGDYEQYF | TGTGCCATCAGTGAGAGCCTAGCGGGAGACTACGAGCAGTACTTC
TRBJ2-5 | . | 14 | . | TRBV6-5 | CASSYEGGLETQYF | TGTGCCAGCAGTTACGAGGGGGGGCTGGAGACCCAGTACTTC
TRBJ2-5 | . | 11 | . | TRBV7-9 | CASSFGETQYF | TGTGCCAGCAGCTTCGGAGAGACCCAGTACTTC
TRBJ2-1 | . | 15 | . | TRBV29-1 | CSVRVRGRAYNEQFF | TGCAGCGTTCGGGTCCGGGGCAGGGCTTACAATGAGCAGTTCTTC
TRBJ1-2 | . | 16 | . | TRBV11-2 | CASSLELSGGNYGYTF | TGTGCCAGCAGCTTAGAGTTGTCGGGGGGGAACTATGGCTACACCTTC
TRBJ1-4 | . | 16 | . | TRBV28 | CASSLDGLATNEKLFF | TGTGCCAGCAGTCTTGACGGGCTGGCAACTAATGAAAAACTGTTTTTT
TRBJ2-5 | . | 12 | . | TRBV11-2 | CASSIYGETQYF | TGTGCCAGCAGCATATATGGAGAGACCCAGTACTTC
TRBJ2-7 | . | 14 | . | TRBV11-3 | CASSLTDRGYEQYF | TGTGCCAGCAGCTTAACGGATCGCGGCTACGAGCAGTACTTC
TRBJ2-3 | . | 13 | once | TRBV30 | CAWSAWQTDTQYF | TGTGCCTGGAGTGCTTGGCAGACAGATACGCAGTATTTT
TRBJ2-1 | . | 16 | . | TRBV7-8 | CASSLAVSDSYNEQFF | TGTGCCAGCAGCTTAGCTGTATCCGACTCCTACAATGAGCAGTTCTTC
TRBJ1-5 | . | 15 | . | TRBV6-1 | CASSEVHREDQPQHF | TGTGCCAGCAGTGAAGTCCACAGGGAAGATCAGCCCCAGCATTTT
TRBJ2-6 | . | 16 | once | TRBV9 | CASSFRRDSGANVLTF | TGTGCCAGCAGCTTCCGACGGGACTCTGGGGCCAACGTCCTGACTTTC
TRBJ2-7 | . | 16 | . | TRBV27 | CASSLSTGGTPYEQYF | TGTGCCAGCAGTTTATCAACTGGAGGGACCCCCTACGAGCAGTACTTC
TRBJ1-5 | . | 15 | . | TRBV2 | CASSEVGGSNQPQHF | TGTGCCAGCAGTGAAGTCGGGGGTAGCAATCAGCCCCAGCATTTT
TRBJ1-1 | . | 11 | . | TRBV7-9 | CASSSNTEAFF | TGTGCCAGCAGCTCAAACACTGAAGCTTTCTTT
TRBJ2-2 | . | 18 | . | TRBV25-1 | CASHYQAGMGKNTGELFF | TGTGCCAGCCACTATCAGGCGGGGATGGGTAAAAACACCGGGGAGCTGTTTTTT
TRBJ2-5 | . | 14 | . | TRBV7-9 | CASSTNGAGETQYF | TGTGCCAGCAGCACCAACGGGGCGGGAGAGACCCAGTACTTC
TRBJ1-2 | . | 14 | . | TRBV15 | CATSSGFQARGYTF | TGTGCCACCAGCAGTGGTTTTCAGGCACGTGGCTACACCTTC
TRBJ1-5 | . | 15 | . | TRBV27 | CASSPRGRGNQPQHF | TGTGCCAGCAGTCCCAGGGGTAGGGGCAATCAGCCCCAGCATTTT
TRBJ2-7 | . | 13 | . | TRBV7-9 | CASSLEDSYEQYF | TGTGCCAGCAGCTTAGAGGACTCCTACGAGCAGTACTTC
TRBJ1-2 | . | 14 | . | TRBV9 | CASSVDRGIYGYTF | TGTGCCAGCAGCGTAGATCGGGGGATTTATGGCTACACCTTC
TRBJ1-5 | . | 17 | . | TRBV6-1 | CASSEDTTAYSNQPQHF | TGTGCCAGCAGTGAGGATACGACAGCATATAGCAATCAGCCCCAGCATTTT
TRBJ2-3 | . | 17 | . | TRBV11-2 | CASSLGGGGKSTDTQYF | TGTGCCAGCAGCTTAGGTGGAGGGGGTAAGAGCACAGATACGCAGTATTTT
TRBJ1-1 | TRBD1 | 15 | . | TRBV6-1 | CASIHPRGQLTEAFF | TGTGCCAGCATTCATCCAAGGGGACAGCTCACTGAAGCTTTCTTT
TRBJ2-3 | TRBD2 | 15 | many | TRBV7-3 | CASSFDSGGTDTQYF | TGTGCCAGCAGCTTTGACAGCGGGGGCACAGATACGCAGTATTTT
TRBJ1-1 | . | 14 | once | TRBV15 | CATSGRTGYTEAFF | TGTGCCACCAGCGGCCGTACAGGGTACACTGAAGCTTTCTTT